Presented here are 27 T cell receptor beta chains from one specimen sequenced in a study of T cell clonality in common variable immunodeficiency (dated by TCRdb to between 2015 and 2016). The library was built by means of the immunoSEQ multiplex PCR assay. This immuneACCESS table, as held by TCRdb, lists in-frame sequences with V and J called but not all clones. Of the missing ones, under half trace to an unresolved V gene in checked studies; the others have no known cause. This sample includes 50,000 to 70,000 clones, and none of them was observed just once. The ten most abundant clones make up around 0.8% of the sample. The sample was peripheral blood mononuclear cells. The receptors stem from a person aged 18 to 75 in good health.

This clone was found many times. The read halts 3 residues ahead of the CDR3 end, with the missing end drawn from the germline J gene. The V gene is TRBV7-8, the J gene TRBJ1-1; possibly TRBD1 for D (5 bases). The CDR3 contains 16 residues. Germline CDR1 SGHVS, CDR2 FQNEAQ. V was pared by 5 bases and J by 3 bases, with 19 bases between. The CDR3 bases that were read are TGTGCCAGCAGCGGACGGACACCTGGAGGGGACACTGAA. It translates to CASSGRTPGGDTE. The whole CDR3 protein is CASSGRTPGGDTEAFF.

This clone was recorded at least ten times. The read falls 3 residues short of the CDR3 end, and the missing part is taken from the germline J gene. This chain links TRBV19 with TRBJ2-2; D gene ambiguous. The germline gives CDR1 LNHDA, CDR2 SQIVND (reference sequence). V was cut by 2 bases and J by 4 bases, with 5 bases left in between. The CDR3 runs to 13 residues. The CDR3 loop is CASSILGTGELFF. The part of the CDR3 DNA that was read is TGTGCCAGTAGTATACTAGGCACCGGGGAG.

This clone came up a few times. Sequencing ends 3 residues short of the CDR3 end; the germline J gene provides the rest. This chain joins TRBV6-4 and TRBJ1-4; weak D call: TRBD1 (6 bases). Per germline, CDR1 MRHNA and CDR2 SNTAGT. The CDR3 spans 15 residues. This CDR3 reads CASSQQGSGANVLFF. CDR3 DNA (partial): TGTGCCAGCTCTCAGCAGGGGTCTGGGGCCAACGTA.

This clone was found many times. The CDR3 extends 3 residues past the end of the read, so its final part is completed from the germline J gene. The chain uses TRBV30 and TRBJ1-1, with 7 positions matching TRBD1. This CDR3 is built from 20 residues. The V segment lost 2 bases and the J segment 3 bases; nucleotides outside the gene matches: 24. Germline V gene sequence: CDR1 GTSNPN, CDR2 SVGIG (reference sequence). CDR3 DNA, as far as it was read: TGTGCCTGGAGTACCCTCGATCCGCTTATAGGGGGCCTCGTAGACACTGAA. This gives the protein CAWSTLDPLIGGLVDTE. The whole CDR3 sequence reads CAWSTLDPLIGGLVDTEAFF.

In its sample, this clone was seen many times. The read finishes 3 residues shy of the CDR3 end, and the germline J gene is used to complete it. V is TRBV28 and J is TRBJ2-1; TRBD2 matches at 7 bases. With 4 bases clipped from V and 8 bases from J, the junction kept 2 bases outside the gene matches. The V gene's germline CDR1 is MDHEN and CDR2 SYDVKM. CDR3 length: 12 amino acids. CDR3 loop: CASSWGGDEQFF. The covered CDR3 bases are TGTGCCAGCAGTTGGGGAGGGGATGAG.

Many counts were recorded for this clone. The read terminates 3 residues before the CDR3 end, so the remaining end is supplied by the germline J gene. This rearrangement joins TRBV29-1 to TRBJ1-2, with a weak D call TRBD1 (5 bases). Germline CDR1 SQVTM, CDR2 ANQGSEA. Trimming left V 7 bases short and J 4 bases short, with 10 bases between. The CDR3 is 11 amino acids. CDR3 DNA, as far as it was read: TGCAGCGCCCAGGGTCTCTATGGC. It specifies CSAQGLYG. The CDR3 as a whole reads CSAQGLYGYTF.

This clone was counted at least ten times. One junction end disagrees with the germline gene, perhaps due to a read error. The read ends 3 residues shy of where the CDR3 ends; the end is completed using the germline J gene. V usage is TRBV4-2 and J usage is TRBJ2-3, with D uncertain. This CDR3 is built from 14 residues. Germline CDR1 is LGHNA and CDR2 is YNFKEQ. CDR3 bases read: TGCGCCAGCAGCCAAGCCCTCAGCACAGATACG. Its protein is CASSQALSTDT. The full CDR3 reads CASSQALSTDTQYF.

This clone appeared many times. The read ends 3 residues early relative to the CDR3; the germline J gene fills the gap. This chain connects TRBV9 to TRBJ2-3, with 12 bases identical to TRBD2. Trimming cost V 5 bases and J 0 bases; bases outside gene matches: 4. The germline V gene has CDR1 SGDLS and CDR2 YYNGEE. CDR3 length: 16 residues. The sequenced part of the CDR3 DNA is TGTGCCAGCAGTGGGACTAGCGGGTTCAGCACAGATACG. Protein: CASSGTSGFSTDT. The CDR3 in its entirety is CASSGTSGFSTDTQYF.

This clone was detected many times. The missing CDR3 end, 3 residues past where the read stops, is filled in from the germline J gene. This chain uses TRBV5-4 with TRBJ2-2; 7 nucleotides match TRBD2. The V gene's germline CDR1 is SGHNT and CDR2 YYREEE (reference sequence). The length of the CDR3 is 15 residues. V dropped 4 bases and J dropped 3; count of bases not matched to a gene: 6. The CDR3 DNA, read in part, is TGTGCCAGCAGCCCTGGCGCGGGGGACACCGGGGAG. Its protein is CASSPGAGDTGE. The entire CDR3 protein is CASSPGAGDTGELFF.

This clone was found a few times. The read terminates 3 residues ahead of where the CDR3 ends, so the germline J gene completes it. V gene TRBV7-9 combines with J gene TRBJ2-4; 9 bases line up with TRBD1. The CDR3 totals 15 residues. CDR1 and CDR2 from the germline V gene are SEHNR and FQNEAQ (reference sequence). CDR3 residues: CASSLGTGTGTGQYF. CDR3 bases read: TGTGCCAGCAGCTTAGGGACGGGGACAGGGACTGGT.

This clone showed up many times. The read falls 3 residues short of the CDR3 end, and the missing part is taken from the germline J gene. The V and J genes are TRBV20-1 and TRBJ2-1; 9 positions match TRBD2. The CDR3 has 16 residues. The germline V gene has CDR1 DFQATT and CDR2 SNEGSKA (reference sequence). The V segment lost 2 bases and the J segment 0 bases; nucleotides outside the gene matches: 5. The CDR3 region is CSARLAGRGSYNEQFF. The sequenced part of the CDR3 DNA is TGCAGTGCTAGACTAGCGGGGAGGGGCTCCTACAATGAG.

This clone was seen a handful of times. The read stops 3 residues short of the end of the CDR3; the missing end is completed from the germline J gene. This chain joins TRBV7-2 and TRBJ1-4; D perhaps matches TRBD1 (5 bases). This CDR3 is 15 amino acids long. Trimming removed 4 bases from V and 4 bases from J, with 13 bases in between. Per the germline V gene, CDR1 is SGHTA and CDR2 is FQGNSA. The CDR3 protein is CASSSQTDLNEKLFF. Partial CDR3 DNA: TGTGCCAGCAGCTCCCAGACAGATCTTAATGAAAAA. Drawing the rest from reference TRBV7-2 and TRBJ1-4, the complete variable domain is GAGVSQSPSNKVTEKGKDVELRCDPISGHTALYWYRQSLGQGLEFLIYFQGNSAPDKSGLPSDRFSAERTGGSVSTLTIQRTQQEDSAVYLCASSSQTDLNEKLFFGSGTQLSVL.

In this sample, this clone is medium-sized (0.01 to 0.1%). Partial CDR3 DNA: TGTGCCAGCAGCCGGACTAGCGGGAAATATGGTGAG. Translation: CASSRTSGKYGE. The CDR3 in full is CASSRTSGKYGEQFF. The chain links TRBV7-3 to TRBJ2-1, with TRBD2 identical over 12 bases. The observed sequence ends 3 residues before the CDR3 terminus, with the missing tail filled in from the germline J gene. Trimming removed 5 bases from V and 9 bases from J; junction bases left unmatched: 8. Looked up from germline, CDR1 is SGHTA and CDR2 is FQGTGA. This CDR3 spans 15 amino acids. Drawing the rest from reference TRBV7-3 and TRBJ2-1, the complete variable domain is GAGVSQTPSNKVTEKGKYVELRCDPISGHTALYWYRQSLGQGPEFLIYFQGTGAADDSGLPNDRFFAVRPEGSVSTLKIQRTERGDSAVYLCASSRTSGKYGEQFFGPGTRLTVL.

This clone was found many times. The CDR3 end falls 3 residues outside the read, so it is completed with the germline J gene. This chain joins TRBV28 and TRBJ2-7, with 10 bases lining up with TRBD1. The CDR3 has 16 amino acids. V dropped 3 bases and J dropped 3; count of bases not matched to a gene: 8. Germline V CDR1 and CDR2: MDHEN, SYDVKM. CDR3 bases read: TGTGCCAGCAGTTTGCCCTCGGGACAGGGGCGCTACGAG. Translating it yields CASSLPSGQGRYE. The entire CDR3 protein is CASSLPSGQGRYEQYF.

Ten or more counts support this clone. From the germline J gene comes the end of the CDR3, since the read stops 3 residues before it. J is TRBJ1-5 and V is TRBV6-1; a possible D gene is TRBD1 (6 bases). CDR3 size: 18 residues. The germline V gene encodes CDR1 MNHNS and CDR2 SASEGT. V shed 2 bases and J shed 7 bases, with 24 bases lying between them. The chain's CDR3 is CASSERQVWGLKGQPQHF. CDR3 DNA (partial): TGTGCCAGCAGTGAACGCCAAGTCTGGGGGCTCAAAGGGCAGCCC.

This CDR3 is CASSDMDSYGQYF. The CDR3 DNA, read in part, is TGTGCCAGCAGTGATATGGACAGTTATGGT. The chain recombines TRBV6-1 with TRBJ2-4, with D possibly TRBD1 on 6 matching bases. The read ends 3 residues shy of where the CDR3 ends; the end is completed using the germline J gene. Germline-derived CDR1 and CDR2 are MNHNS and SASEGT. The CDR3 has 13 amino acids.

This clone was seen repeatedly, ten times or more. The read gets to within 3 residues of the CDR3 end, and the germline J gene fills in the rest. This chain connects TRBV19 to TRBJ1-5; 8 bases match TRBD1. CDR1 is LNHDA and CDR2 is SQIVND in the germline V gene (reference sequence). The CDR3 has 16 residues. V dropped 4 bases and J dropped 6; count of bases not matched to a gene: 11. CDR3: CASSNSQGAMVQPQHF. The CDR3 DNA, read in part, is TGTGCCAGTAGTAACTCCCAGGGGGCGATGGTTCAGCCC.

At least ten counts were recorded for this clone. The CDR3 is cut off 3 residues early in the read; its end comes from the germline J gene. The genes are TRBV7-9 and TRBJ1-1; TRBD1 is a possible D gene (5 bases). Looked up from germline, CDR1 is SEHNR and CDR2 is FQNEAQ (reference sequence). This CDR3 spans 14 amino acids. Trimming shortened V by 7 bases and J by 0 bases, and 12 bases separated the two germline ends. This CDR3 is CASKAGRMNTEAFF. CDR3 bases read: TGTGCCAGCAAGGCAGGGAGGATGAACACTGAA.

At least ten counts were recorded for this clone. The DNA ends 3 residues before the CDR3 does, and the rest of the CDR3 is filled in from the germline J gene. The rearrangement uses TRBV5-6 and TRBJ1-2, with D possibly TRBD1 on 5 matching bases. V lost 4 bases to trimming and J lost 4 bases, with 14 bases between them. Germline V gene lookup returns CDR1 SGHDT and CDR2 YYEEEE. The CDR3 extends over 14 amino acids. CDR3 DNA (partial): TGTGCCAGCAGCCAGATGGGGCTCGGCTATGGC. Translated: CASSQMGLGYG. Given in full, the CDR3 is CASSQMGLGYGYTF.

Details on this clone: The read halts 3 residues ahead of the CDR3 end, with the missing end drawn from the germline J gene. This rearrangement joins TRBV19 to TRBJ2-2; D is unclear. This CDR3 is 16 amino acids long. Germline CDR1 LNHDA, CDR2 SQIVND (reference sequence). The CDR3 bases that were read are TGTGCCACCAGTCTGGCAGAACTCGCAACTAATGAAAAG. Encoded protein: CATSLAELATNEK. The complete CDR3 reads CATSLAELATNEKLFF.

This clone was recorded at least ten times. CDR3 amino acids: CASSSRQGKTDTQYF. The CDR3 DNA, read in part, is TGTGCCAGCAGCTCACGACAGGGGAAGACAGATACG. The gene calls are TRBV7-9 and TRBJ2-3; 8 nucleotides align to TRBD1. The read gets to within 3 residues of the CDR3 end, and the germline J gene fills in the rest. The germline V gene encodes CDR1 SEHNR and CDR2 FQNEAQ (reference sequence). V was clipped by 4 bases and J by 3 bases; unmatched bases: 6. The CDR3 runs to 15 residues.

This clone was observed at least ten times. The read terminates 3 residues ahead of where the CDR3 ends, so the germline J gene completes it. The rearrangement uses TRBV12-3 or TRBV12-4 and TRBJ1-1; D is possibly TRBD1 (5 bases). Trimming removed 3 bases at V and 5 bases at J, with 16 bases between. The CDR3 spans 15 residues. The CDR3 reads CASSFMVFRGTEAFF. The CDR3 bases that were read are TGTGCCAGCAGTTTTATGGTCTTTCGGGGGACTGAA.

This clone turned up a few times. Read data end 3 residues before the CDR3 end; the end is taken from the germline J gene. The J gene is TRBJ1-2, the V gene TRBV7-2; D is perhaps TRBD1 (5 bases). The germline gives CDR1 SGHTA, CDR2 FQGNSA. CDR3 length equals 13 residues. The DNA read from the CDR3 is TGTGCCAGCAGGCGGGACTCCGCAGGGACC. This translates into CASRRDSAGT. The full CDR3 protein is CASRRDSAGTYTF.

This clone was detected many times. From the germline J gene comes the end of the CDR3, since the read stops 3 residues before it. The rearrangement joins TRBV30 to TRBJ2-7, with 10 positions matching TRBD1. The CDR3 extends over 14 amino acids. Looked up from germline, CDR1 is GTSNPN and CDR2 is SVGIG (reference sequence). After removal of 4 bases from V and 4 bases from J, the junction contained 7 bases not matched to a gene. Partial CDR3 DNA: TGTGCCTGGAACCTCGGGACAGGGGATTACGAG. This sequence encodes CAWNLGTGDYE. The whole CDR3 sequence reads CAWNLGTGDYEQYF. Complete variable domain (other parts from reference TRBV30 and TRBJ2-7): SQTIHQWPATLVQPVGSPLSLECTVEGTSNPNLYWYRQAAGRGLQLLFYSVGIGQISSEVPQNLSASRPQDRQFILSSKKLLLSDSGFYLCAWNLGTGDYEQYFGPGTRLTVT.

There are many counts of this clone. The missing CDR3 end, 3 residues past where the read stops, is filled in from the germline J gene. The chain carries TRBV10-3 and TRBJ2-5, with TRBD2 matching over 12 bases. The germline V gene has CDR1 ENHRY and CDR2 SYGVKD. CDR3 length equals 16 residues. The V and J ends lost 3 bases and 4 bases, in that order; junction bases with no gene match: 6. CDR3 protein: CAISDPGLAGPETQYF. The sequenced CDR3 bases are TGTGCCATCAGTGATCCTGGACTAGCGGGGCCAGAGACC.

This clone showed up many times. The read terminates 3 residues ahead of where the CDR3 ends, so the germline J gene completes it. This chain connects TRBV6-1 to TRBJ1-4, with TRBD1 matching over 7 bases. CDR1 is MNHNS, CDR2 SASEGT, per germline. J was trimmed by 5 bases and V by 3 bases; bases with no gene match: 3. The CDR3 is made up of 14 amino acids. CDR3 region: CASSEDRLNEKLFF. The covered CDR3 bases are TGTGCCAGCAGTGAGGACAGGCTAAATGAAAAA.

In regard to this clone: The DNA ends 3 residues before the CDR3 does, and the rest of the CDR3 is filled in from the germline J gene. The chain uses TRBV5-4 and TRBJ2-1, with 13 bases matching TRBD2. Trimming took 0 bases from V and 9 from J; bases not matched to a gene: 0. The CDR3 has 14 residues. Per the germline V gene, CDR1 is SGHNT and CDR2 is YYREEE (reference sequence). CDR3 loop: CASSLGLAGGEQFF. The DNA read from the CDR3 is TGTGCCAGCAGCTTGGGACTAGCGGGAGGTGAG.